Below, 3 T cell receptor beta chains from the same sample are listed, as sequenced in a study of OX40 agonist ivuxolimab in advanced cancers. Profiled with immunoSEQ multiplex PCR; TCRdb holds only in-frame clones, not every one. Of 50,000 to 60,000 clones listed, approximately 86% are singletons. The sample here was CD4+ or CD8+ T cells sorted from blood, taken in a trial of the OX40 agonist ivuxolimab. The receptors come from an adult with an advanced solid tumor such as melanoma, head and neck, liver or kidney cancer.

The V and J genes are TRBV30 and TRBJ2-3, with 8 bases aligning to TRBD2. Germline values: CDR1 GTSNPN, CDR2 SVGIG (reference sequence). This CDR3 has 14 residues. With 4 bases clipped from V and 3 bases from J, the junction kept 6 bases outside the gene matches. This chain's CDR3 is CAWKSGRGTDTQYF. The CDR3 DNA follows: TGTGCCTGGAAAAGCGGGAGAGGGACAGATACGCAGTATTTT.

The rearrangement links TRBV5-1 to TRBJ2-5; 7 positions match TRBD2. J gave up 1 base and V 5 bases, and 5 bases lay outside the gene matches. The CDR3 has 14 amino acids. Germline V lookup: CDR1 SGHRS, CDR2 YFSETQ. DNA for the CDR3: TGCGCCAGCAGATCGGGAGGTGCCCAAGAGACCCAGTACTTC. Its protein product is CASRSGGAQETQYF. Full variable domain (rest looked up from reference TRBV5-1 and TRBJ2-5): KAGVTQTPRYLIKTRGQQVTLSCSPISGHRSVSWYQQTPGQGLQFLFEYFSETQRNKGNFPGRFSGRQFSNSRSEMNVSTLELGDSALYLCASRSGGAQETQYFGPGTRLLVL.

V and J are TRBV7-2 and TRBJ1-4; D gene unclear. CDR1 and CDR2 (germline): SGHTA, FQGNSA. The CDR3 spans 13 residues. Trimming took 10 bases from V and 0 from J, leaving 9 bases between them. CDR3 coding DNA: TGTGCCACTGCACAGTCAACTAATGAAAAACTGTTTTTT. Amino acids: CATAQSTNEKLFF. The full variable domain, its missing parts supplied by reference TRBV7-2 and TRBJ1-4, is GAGVSQSPSNKVTEKGKDVELRCDPISGHTALYWYRQSLGQGLEFLIYFQGNSAPDKSGLPSDRFSAERTGGSVSTLTIQRTQQEDSAVYLCATAQSTNEKLFFGSGTQLSVL.